This record covers a single TCR beta chain. Its antigen is unknown. This record comes from a study of beta chain features in type 1 diabetes. Study as a whole: No patient-donor differences in age, gender, total cells or subset yield. Study observations and caveats: Patients with Type 1 diabetes showed moderately but significantly shorter TCRB CDR3s in all four CD4+ subsets.

The length of the CDR3 is 20 residues. Trimming at V came to 5 bases and at J to 1 base, leaving 17 bases not matched to a gene. The germline CDR1 and CDR2 sequences are SGHVS and FNYEAQ. The sequenced template was cDNA made from the entire isolated RNA. This table comes from immunoSEQ multiplex PCR, and its TCRdb copy is limited to in-frame clones, with some not included. Here the sample spans 53,000 or so clones, approximately 60% being singletons. Sequenced material: stem cell memory CD4+ T cells from blood. The chain links TRBV7-6 to TRBJ2-1; 10 bases are a match to TRBD2. This clonotype was sampled from a woman aged 25-40 years with type 1 diabetes. The CDR3 here is CASSISSIPLAGVSYNEQFF. Written as DNA, the CDR3 is TGTGCCAGCAGCATCAGTAGCATACCTCTAGCGGGAGTATCCTACAATGAGCAGTTCTTC.